This T cell receptor beta chain emerged from a study of cytomegalovirus exposure and HLA in healthy donors. Study-level points and caveats: An analysis that came later showed most CMV-associated TCR beta chains appearing HLA-restricted. Cytomegalovirus status was reportedly diagnosed by the classifier with high sensitivity and specificity. Per published accounts, TCR beta sequences correctly predicted the HLA-A and HLA-B alleles of most subjects.

About this clone itself: Its antigen is not identified.

Germline CDR1 SQVTM, CDR2 ANQGSEA. This CDR3 spans 14 amino acids. The V and J ends lost 3 bases and 4 bases, in that order; junction bases with no gene match: 7. PCR was performed using 60 Vbeta and 13 Jbeta primers. The repertoire was sequenced with immunoSEQ multiplex PCR; TCRdb's copy has only in-frame clones and lacks some. This sample's table reports tens of thousands of clones. The receptor comes from a female donor in good health and CMV-seronegative. This chain connects TRBV29-1 to TRBJ1-2; 8 positions match TRBD1. The sequenced sample was PBMCs. Here the CDR3 reads CSVDDRGGIYGYTF. CDR3 bases: TGCAGCGTTGACGACAGGGGTGGTATCTATGGCTACACCTTC.